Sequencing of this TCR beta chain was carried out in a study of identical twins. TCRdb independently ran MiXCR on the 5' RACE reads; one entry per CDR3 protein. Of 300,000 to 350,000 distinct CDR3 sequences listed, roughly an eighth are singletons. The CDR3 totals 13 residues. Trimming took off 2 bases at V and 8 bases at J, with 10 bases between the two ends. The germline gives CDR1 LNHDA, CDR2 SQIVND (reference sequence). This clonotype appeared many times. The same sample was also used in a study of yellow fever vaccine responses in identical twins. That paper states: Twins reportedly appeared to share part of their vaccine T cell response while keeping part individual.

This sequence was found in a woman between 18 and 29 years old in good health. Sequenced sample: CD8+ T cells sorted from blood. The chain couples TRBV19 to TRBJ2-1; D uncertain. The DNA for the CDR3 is TGTGCCAGTAGTATATCCCCCGTATATGAGCAGTTCTTC. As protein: CASSISPVYEQFF.